The 9 T cell receptor beta chains listed next were all sequenced from one sample in a study of neurological immune-mediated disorders. TCRdb re-derived calls from the 5' RACE reads in MiXCR, one entry per CDR3 protein. Counted here are about 80,000 distinct CDR3 sequences, almost 6% occurring once; the ten biggest clones make up roughly 7.9%. The time point denotes: longitudinal time-point 2. Material: PBMCs. These receptors all come from a woman aged 60-75 years with multiple sclerosis.

The V and J genes are TRBV20-1 and TRBJ2-1; 10 bases line up with TRBD2. Per germline, CDR1 DFQATT and CDR2 SNEGSKA (reference sequence). The CDR3 contains 14 residues. Trimming cost V 6 bases and J 5 bases; bases outside gene matches: 7. The CDR3 DNA follows: TGCAGTGCCCGGTGGACTAGCGGCCACAATGAGCAGTTCTTC. Translation: CSARWTSGHNEQFF.

This clonotype was counted at least ten times. The genes are TRBV28 and TRBJ2-7, with 7 bases matching TRBD1. The CDR3 loop spans 15 amino acids. The ends lost 4 bases at V and 3 bases at J; junction bases unmatched: 9. Germline assignment: CDR1 MDHEN and CDR2 SYDVKM. Here the CDR3 reads CASSSPGTAVYEQYF. In DNA form, the CDR3 reads TGTGCCAGCAGTTCTCCTGGGACAGCTGTCTACGAGCAGTACTTC.

This clonotype was detected many times. This sequence joins TRBV5-1 and TRBJ2-7; D gene unclear. V was trimmed by 0 bases and J by 1 base, leaving 17 bases between them. The CDR3 runs 17 residues. Germline loops: CDR1 SGHRS, CDR2 YFSETQ. Here the CDR3 DNA reads TGCGCCAGCAGCTTGGGGTCGGGTGCAGCGAAGTCCTACGAGCAGTACTTC. It encodes CASSLGSGAAKSYEQYF. The entire variable domain, with the rest obtained from reference TRBV5-1 and TRBJ2-7, is as follows: KAGVTQTPRYLIKTRGQQVTLSCSPISGHRSVSWYQQTPGQGLQFLFEYFSETQRNKGNFPGRFSGRQFSNSRSEMNVSTLELGDSALYLCASSLGSGAAKSYEQYFGPGTRLTVT.

This clonotype is medium-sized by share. This rearrangement joins TRBV10-2 to TRBJ2-5, with D tentatively TRBD1 (6 bases). Germline CDR1 is WSHSY and CDR2 is SAAADI. The CDR3 is made up of 13 amino acids. Trimming took off 6 bases at V and 5 bases at J, with 13 bases between the two ends. In DNA, the CDR3 is TGCGCCAGCAGCATACAGGGTTGGGAGACCCAGTACTTC. Translating it yields CASSIQGWETQYF.

In its sample, this clonotype was seen many times. The J gene is TRBJ1-1, the V gene TRBV12-3 or TRBV12-4; 7 bases agree with TRBD1. Germline trimming cut 1 base from V and 3 bases from J; bases unmatched to any gene: 5. This CDR3 region has 15 residues. The CDR3 sequence: CASSLVKGAHTEAFF. CDR3 sequence (DNA): TGTGCCAGCAGTTTAGTTAAGGGGGCGCACACTGAAGCTTTCTTT.

This rearrangement joins TRBV19 to TRBJ2-2, with D unresolved. The V gene's germline CDR1 is LNHDA and CDR2 SQIVND (reference sequence). The CDR3 runs to 13 residues. V was clipped by 1 base and J by 5 bases, with 5 bases between them. The CDR3 reads CASSIVRTGELFF. CDR3 in DNA: TGTGCCAGTAGTATAGTGAGGACCGGGGAGCTGTTTTTT.

This clonotype was counted many times. The V and J genes are TRBV6-5 and TRBJ1-1; D gene unclear. With 2 bases removed from V and 1 base from J, the gap between germline ends came to 11 bases. The CDR3 has 15 amino acids. The germline CDR1 and CDR2 sequences are MNHEY and SVGAGI. The CDR3: CASSYQPAGNTEAFF. The CDR3 DNA reads TGTGCCAGCAGTTACCAACCCGCGGGGAACACTGAAGCTTTCTTT.

This clonotype was seen ten or more times. The chain employs TRBV7-2 and TRBJ2-1, with 9 bases identical to TRBD2. The germline V gene has CDR1 SGHTA and CDR2 FQGNSA. This CDR3 has 15 amino acids. V lost 5 bases, J lost 5 bases, and 7 bases stayed unmatched. The CDR3 nucleotides are TGTGCCAGCAGCACTGCGCGGGGGGGACACAATGAGCAGTTCTTC. Protein: CASSTARGGHNEQFF.

This clonotype came up many times. The gene calls are TRBV10-2 and TRBJ1-1; TRBD1 matches 9 bases. The CDR3 covers 12 residues. V was clipped by 7 bases and J by 9 bases; unmatched bases: 6. Germline values: CDR1 WSHSY, CDR2 SAAADI. The CDR3 region has the DNA TGCGCCAGCACACCGGGACAGGGTAAAGCTTTCTTT. It yields the protein CASTPGQGKAFF.